One and the same sample provided the 12 T cell receptor beta chains below, sequenced in a study of T cells in Graves' hyperthyroidism and ophthalmopathy. TCR beta CDR3 regions were amplified from RNA transcripts. The primer set for the first-round RT-PCR of the TCR CDR3 was HTBI. TCRdb reprocessed the multiplex PCR reads with MiXCR, giving one entry per CDR3 protein. The sample lists a few hundred thousand distinct CDR3 sequences, roughly 16% occurring once. Sequenced material: blood. The receptors were sampled from a woman between 25 and 40 years old with Graves' ophthalmopathy.

This clonotype was counted between two and nine times. The J gene is TRBJ1-2, the V gene TRBV6-1, with D tentatively TRBD1 (5 bases). The CDR3 runs 13 residues. Trimming removed 4 bases at V and 4 bases at J, with 10 bases between. Germline loops: CDR1 MNHNS, CDR2 SASEGT. CDR3 in amino acids: CASSVRVSYGYTF. The CDR3 DNA follows: TGTGCCAGCAGTGTCAGGGTGAGCTATGGCTACACCTTC.

The genes are TRBV7-9 and TRBJ1-5; D gene uncertain. Germline CDR1 SEHNR, CDR2 FQNEAQ (reference sequence). The ends were cut back, 5 bases at V and 8 bases at J, with 16 bases in the middle. This CDR3 has 14 residues. The CDR3 bases are TGTGCCAGCAGCATGGACGGCACAATCAAGCCCCAGCATTTT. It codes for CASSMDGTIKPQHF.

The gene calls are TRBV6-2 or TRBV6-3 and TRBJ2-3; 9 positions match TRBD1. The V gene's germline CDR1 is MNHEY and CDR2 SVGEGT. With 2 bases clipped from V and 2 bases from J, the junction kept 11 bases outside the gene matches. CDR3 length: 18 residues. The CDR3 region is CASSYHPTGGDPTDTQYF. The CDR3 DNA reads TGTGCCAGCAGTTACCACCCCACAGGGGGCGACCCCACAGATACGCAGTATTTT.

This clonotype was detected many times. The J gene is TRBJ1-5, the V gene TRBV28; no firm D call. V dropped 5 bases and J dropped 4 bases, with 15 bases sitting between them. This CDR3 is 15 amino acids long. Per germline, CDR1 MDHEN and CDR2 SYDVKM. CDR3 protein: CASSVLVLPNQPQHF. In DNA form, the CDR3 reads TGTGCCAGCAGTGTTTTGGTTTTGCCAAATCAGCCCCAGCATTTT.

This clonotype was seen a few times. The CDR3 bases are TGTGCCAGCAGCTCGGGCGGGGGGACACCCCTCCACTTT. Its protein product is CASSSGGGTPLHF. This rearrangement joins TRBV7-8 to TRBJ1-6, with TRBD1 as a possible D gene (5 bases). Trimming removed 4 bases at V and 11 bases at J, with 12 bases between. The CDR3 is 13 residues long. The germline V gene encodes CDR1 SGHVS and CDR2 FQNEAQ.

This clonotype was observed at least ten times. The chain carries TRBV4-3 and TRBJ1-2; D might be TRBD1 (5 bases). The V gene lost 3 bases and the J gene lost 2 bases, with 10 bases spanning the gap. The CDR3 is 14 amino acids. Germline loops: CDR1 LGHNA, CDR2 YSLEER. CDR3 nucleotide sequence: TGCGCCAGCAGCCACACACAGGAAAACTATGGCTACACCTTC. This codes for CASSHTQENYGYTF.

Comments on this clonotype: This could be a read error, since a much larger clone is one nucleotide away. This chain joins TRBV28 and TRBJ2-1, with TRBD2 identical over 11 bases. The germline CDR1 and CDR2 sequences are MDHEN and SYDVKM. This CDR3 region has 15 residues. V was clipped by 7 bases and J by 8 bases; unmatched bases: 10. Here the CDR3 reads CASIKLAGVLDEQFF. The CDR3 DNA reads TGTGCCAGCATCAAACTAGCGGGAGTACTCGATGAGCAGTTCTTC.

The rearrangement joins TRBV19 to TRBJ2-5, with 7 bases lining up with TRBD2. Germline CDR1 is LNHDA and CDR2 is SQIVND (reference sequence). Trimming at V came to 4 bases and at J to 5 bases, leaving 4 bases not matched to a gene. The CDR3 extends over 13 amino acids. This chain's CDR3 is CASSTDGGETQYF. The CDR3 region has the DNA TGTGCCAGTAGTACAGACGGGGGGGAGACCCAGTACTTC. Complete variable domain (other parts from reference TRBV19 and TRBJ2-5): DGGITQSPKYLFRKEGQNVTLSCEQNLNHDAMYWYRQDPGQGLRLIYYSQIVNDFQKGDIAEGYSVSREKKESFPLTVTSAQKNPTAFYLCASSTDGGETQYFGPGTRLLVL.

The V and J genes are TRBV7-3 and TRBJ2-1; D gene unclear. CDR1 and CDR2 from the germline V gene are SGHTA and FQGTGA. Trimming took 5 bases from V and 9 from J, leaving 14 bases between them. The length of the CDR3 is 13 residues. The CDR3 region is CASSGNLESEQFF. The CDR3 DNA sequence: TGTGCCAGCAGCGGGAATTTGGAAAGTGAGCAGTTCTTC. Combining the CDR3 with reference TRBV7-3 and TRBJ2-1 gives the whole variable domain GAGVSQTPSNKVTEKGKYVELRCDPISGHTALYWYRQSLGQGPEFLIYFQGTGAADDSGLPNDRFFAVRPEGSVSTLKIQRTERGDSAVYLCASSGNLESEQFFGPGTRLTVL.

V gene TRBV20-1 combines with J gene TRBJ2-7; no reliable D call. The V gene's germline CDR1 is DFQATT and CDR2 SNEGSKA (reference sequence). The CDR3 is 13 amino acids. The V end was cut by 4 bases, the J end by 2 bases, with 12 bases between. DNA for the CDR3: TGCAGTGCTATTTTCAGCAAGACCTACGAGCAGTACTTC. This translates into CSAIFSKTYEQYF.

The rearrangement links TRBV12-3 or TRBV12-4 to TRBJ2-1; D is unresolved. This CDR3 has 13 residues. V gave up 1 base and J gave up 8 bases, with 9 bases separating them. The CDR3 DNA reads as TGTGCCAGCAGTTTAGGTGGAAGCTATGAGCAGTTCTTC. Translated: CASSLGGSYEQFF.

The gene calls are TRBV19 and TRBJ1-6, with D possibly matching TRBD1 (5 bases). CDR1 is LNHDA and CDR2 is SQIVND in the germline V gene (reference sequence). Trimming left V 6 bases short and J 1 base short, with 10 bases between. The CDR3 has 15 residues. The chain's CDR3 is CASSPGRSYNSPLHF. CDR3 sequence (DNA): TGTGCCAGTAGCCCGGGACGGTCCTATAATTCACCCCTCCACTTT. The variable domain in full, with the rest retrieved from reference TRBV19 and TRBJ1-6, is DGGITQSPKYLFRKEGQNVTLSCEQNLNHDAMYWYRQDPGQGLRLIYYSQIVNDFQKGDIAEGYSVSREKKESFPLTVTSAQKNPTAFYLCASSPGRSYNSPLHFGNGTRLTVT.